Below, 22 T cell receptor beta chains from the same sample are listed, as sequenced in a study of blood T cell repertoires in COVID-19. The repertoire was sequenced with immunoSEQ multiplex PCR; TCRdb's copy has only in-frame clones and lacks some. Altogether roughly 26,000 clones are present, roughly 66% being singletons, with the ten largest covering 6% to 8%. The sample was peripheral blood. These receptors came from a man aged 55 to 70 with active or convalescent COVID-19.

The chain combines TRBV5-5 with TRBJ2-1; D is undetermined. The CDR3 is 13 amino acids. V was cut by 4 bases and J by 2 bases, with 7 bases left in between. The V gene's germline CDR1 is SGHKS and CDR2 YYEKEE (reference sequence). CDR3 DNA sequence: TGTGCCAGCAGCGGCCATCCCTACAATGAGCAGTTCTTC. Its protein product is CASSGHPYNEQFF.

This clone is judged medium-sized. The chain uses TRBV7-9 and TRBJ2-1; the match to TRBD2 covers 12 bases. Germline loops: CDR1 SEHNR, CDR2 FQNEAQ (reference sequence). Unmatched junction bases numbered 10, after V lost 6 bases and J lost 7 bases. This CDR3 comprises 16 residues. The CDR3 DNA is TGTGCCAGCAGGTACGAAGGACTAGCGGGGTTAAATGAGCAGTTCTTC. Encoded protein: CASRYEGLAGLNEQFF.

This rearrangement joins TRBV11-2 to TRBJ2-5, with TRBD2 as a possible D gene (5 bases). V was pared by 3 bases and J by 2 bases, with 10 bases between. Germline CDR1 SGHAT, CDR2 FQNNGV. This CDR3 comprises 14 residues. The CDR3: CASSLTSGQETQYF. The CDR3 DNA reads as TGTGCCAGCAGCTTGACCAGCGGACAAGAGACCCAGTACTTC. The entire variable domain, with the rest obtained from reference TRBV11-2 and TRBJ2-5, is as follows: EAGVAQSPRYKIIEKRQSVAFWCNPISGHATLYWYQQILGQGPKLLIQFQNNGVVDDSQLPKDRFSAERLKGVDSTLKIQPAKLEDSAVYLCASSLTSGQETQYFGPGTRLLVL.

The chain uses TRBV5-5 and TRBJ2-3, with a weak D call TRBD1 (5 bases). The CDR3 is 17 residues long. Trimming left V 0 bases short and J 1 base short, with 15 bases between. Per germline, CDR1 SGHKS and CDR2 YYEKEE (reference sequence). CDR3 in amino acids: CASSLGKTATRTDTQYF. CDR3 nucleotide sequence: TGTGCCAGCAGCTTGGGGAAGACAGCTACACGCACAGATACGCAGTATTTT. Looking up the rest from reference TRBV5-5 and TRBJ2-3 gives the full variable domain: DAGVTQSPTHLIKTRGQQVTLRCSPISGHKSVSWYQQVLGQGPQFIFQYYEKEERGRGNFPDRFSARQFPNYSSELNVNALLLGDSALYLCASSLGKTATRTDTQYFGPGTRLTVL.

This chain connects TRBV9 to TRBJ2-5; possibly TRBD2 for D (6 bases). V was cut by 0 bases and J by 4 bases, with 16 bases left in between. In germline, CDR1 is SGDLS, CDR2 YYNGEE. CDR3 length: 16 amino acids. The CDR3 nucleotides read TGTGCCAGCAGCGTAGGGGCAGGAGGGTTTAGAGAGACCCAGTACTTC. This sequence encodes CASSVGAGGFRETQYF.

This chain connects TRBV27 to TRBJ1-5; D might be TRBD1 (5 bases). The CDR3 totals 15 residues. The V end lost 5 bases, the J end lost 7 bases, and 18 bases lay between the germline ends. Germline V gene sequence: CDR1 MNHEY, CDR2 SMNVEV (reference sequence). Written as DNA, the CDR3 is TGTGCCAGCAGTCCGACCCTGGGGGAGGGACAGCCCCAGCATTTT. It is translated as CASSPTLGEGQPQHF.

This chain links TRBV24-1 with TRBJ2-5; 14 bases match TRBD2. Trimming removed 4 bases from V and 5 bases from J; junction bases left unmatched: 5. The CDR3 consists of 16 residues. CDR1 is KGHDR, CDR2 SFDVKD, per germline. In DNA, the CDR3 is TGTGCCACCAGTGACTCCAGACTAGCGGGAGGGGAGACCCAGTACTTC. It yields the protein CATSDSRLAGGETQYF.

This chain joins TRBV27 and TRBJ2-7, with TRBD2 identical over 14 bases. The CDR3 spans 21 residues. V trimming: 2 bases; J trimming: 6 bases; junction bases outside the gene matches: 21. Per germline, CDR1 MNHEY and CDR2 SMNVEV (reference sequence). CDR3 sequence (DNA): TGTGCCAGCAGTTTACGTAGGCCCGGCCGGACTAGCGGGGGGCCCTGGGGCGAGCAGTACTTC. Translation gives CASSLRRPGRTSGGPWGEQYF.

The CDR3 sequence: CASSIGLAIGELFF. Written as DNA, the CDR3 is TGTGCCAGTAGTATAGGACTAGCGATCGGGGAGCTGTTTTTT. The chain has TRBV19 and TRBJ2-2, with TRBD2 matching 8 bases. The germline V gene has CDR1 LNHDA and CDR2 SQIVND (reference sequence). The CDR3 has 14 amino acids. V gave up 1 base and J gave up 7 bases; unmatched junction bases: 2.

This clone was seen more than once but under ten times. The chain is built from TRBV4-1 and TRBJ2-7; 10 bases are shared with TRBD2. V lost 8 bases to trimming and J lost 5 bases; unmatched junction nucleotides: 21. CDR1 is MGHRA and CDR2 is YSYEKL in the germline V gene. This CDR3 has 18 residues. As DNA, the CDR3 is TGCGCCAGCGATTCAAGGGCGGCTAGCGGGAGAGTCGTGAACGAGCAGTACTTC. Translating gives CASDSRAASGRVVNEQYF.

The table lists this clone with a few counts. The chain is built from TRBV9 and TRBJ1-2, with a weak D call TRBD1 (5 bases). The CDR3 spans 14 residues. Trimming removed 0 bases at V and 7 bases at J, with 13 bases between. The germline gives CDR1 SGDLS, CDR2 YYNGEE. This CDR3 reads CASSVGRGDSGYTF. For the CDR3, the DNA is TGTGCCAGCAGCGTAGGCCGGGGGGATTCTGGCTACACCTTC.

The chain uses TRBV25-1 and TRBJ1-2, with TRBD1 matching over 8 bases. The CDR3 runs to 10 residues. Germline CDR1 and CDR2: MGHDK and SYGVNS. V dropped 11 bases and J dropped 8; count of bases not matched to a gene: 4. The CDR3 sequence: CAHRGCGYTF. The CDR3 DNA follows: TGTGCCCACAGGGGGTGCGGCTACACCTTC.

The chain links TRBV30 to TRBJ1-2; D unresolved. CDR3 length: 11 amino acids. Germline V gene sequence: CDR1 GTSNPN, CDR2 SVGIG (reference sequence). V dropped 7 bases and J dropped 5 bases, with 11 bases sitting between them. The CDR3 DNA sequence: TGTGCCTTCGGCCGACTGTATGGCTACACCTTC. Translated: CAFGRLYGYTF.

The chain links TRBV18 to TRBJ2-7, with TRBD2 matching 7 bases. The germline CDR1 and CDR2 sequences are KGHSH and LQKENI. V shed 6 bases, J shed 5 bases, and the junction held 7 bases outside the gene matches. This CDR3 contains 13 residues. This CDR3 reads CASSPAGGNEQYF. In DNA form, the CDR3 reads TGTGCCAGCTCCCCGGCCGGGGGGAACGAGCAGTACTTC.

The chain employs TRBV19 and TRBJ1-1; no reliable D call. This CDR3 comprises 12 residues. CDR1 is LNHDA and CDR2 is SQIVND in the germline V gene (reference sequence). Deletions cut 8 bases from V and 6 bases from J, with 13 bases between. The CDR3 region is CASRPGGPEAFF. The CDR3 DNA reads TGTGCCAGTCGGCCGGGAGGACCTGAAGCTTTCTTT.

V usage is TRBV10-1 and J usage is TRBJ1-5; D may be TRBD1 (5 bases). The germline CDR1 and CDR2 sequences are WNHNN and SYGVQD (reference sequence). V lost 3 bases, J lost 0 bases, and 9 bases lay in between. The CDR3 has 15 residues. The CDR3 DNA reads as TGCGCCAGCAGTGACAAGGGGTATAGCAATCAGCCCCAGCATTTT. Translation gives CASSDKGYSNQPQHF.

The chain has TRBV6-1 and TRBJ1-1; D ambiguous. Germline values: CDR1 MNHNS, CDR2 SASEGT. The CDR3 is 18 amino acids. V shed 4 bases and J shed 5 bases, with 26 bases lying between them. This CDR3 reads CASSVGYRVLYRRTEAFF. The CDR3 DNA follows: TGTGCCAGCAGTGTCGGGTACCGGGTTTTGTATCGTCGGACTGAAGCTTTCTTT.

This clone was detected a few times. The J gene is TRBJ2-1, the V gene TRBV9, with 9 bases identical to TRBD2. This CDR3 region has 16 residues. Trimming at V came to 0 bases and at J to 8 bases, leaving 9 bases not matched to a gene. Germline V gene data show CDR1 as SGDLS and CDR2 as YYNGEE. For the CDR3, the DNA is TGTGCCAGCAGCGTAGAGGGCGGGAGGGCCGTCTATGAGCAGTTCTTC. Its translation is CASSVEGGRAVYEQFF.

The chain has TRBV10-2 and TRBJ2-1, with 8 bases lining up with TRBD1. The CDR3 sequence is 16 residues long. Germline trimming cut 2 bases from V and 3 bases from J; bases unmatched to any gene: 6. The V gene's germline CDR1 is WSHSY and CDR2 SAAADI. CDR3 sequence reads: CASSEPGQGVYNEQFF. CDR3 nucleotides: TGCGCCAGCAGTGAGCCTGGACAGGGCGTCTACAATGAGCAGTTCTTC.

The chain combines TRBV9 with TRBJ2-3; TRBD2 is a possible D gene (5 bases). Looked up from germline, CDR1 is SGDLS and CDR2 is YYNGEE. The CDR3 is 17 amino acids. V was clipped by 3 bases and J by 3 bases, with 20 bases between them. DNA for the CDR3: TGTGCCAGCAGCGCAAGGTACCGGGGTATGAAGACAGATACGCAGTATTTT. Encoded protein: CASSARYRGMKTDTQYF.

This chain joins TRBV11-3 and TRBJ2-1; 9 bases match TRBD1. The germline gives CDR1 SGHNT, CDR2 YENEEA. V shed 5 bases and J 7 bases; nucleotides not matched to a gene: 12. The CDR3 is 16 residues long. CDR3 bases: TGTGCCAGCAGCCCCCAAACAGGGGGCAAAGGTAATGAGCAGTTCTTC. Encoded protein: CASSPQTGGKGNEQFF.

CDR3 region: CASSPRGQSTGANVLTF. CDR3 bases: TGTGCCAGCAGCCCCAGGGGGCAGTCCACTGGGGCCAACGTCCTGACTTTC. V usage is TRBV3-1 (or the pseudogene TRBV3-2) and J usage is TRBJ2-6, with 8 positions matching TRBD1. The CDR3 runs 17 residues. Trimming cost V 4 bases and J 2 bases; bases outside gene matches: 7. CDR1 is LGHDT and CDR2 is YNNKEL in the germline V gene (reference sequence).